This TCR beta chain was documented in a study of blood T cell repertoires in COVID-19. Study-wide background: Material from acute and convalescent COVID-19 was sourced from the United States, Italy and Spain. In each case, the material was cDNA or gDNA derived from T cells, B-cell-depleted T cells, or PBMCs.

This CDR3 has 14 residues. CDR1 and CDR2 from the germline V gene are MDHEN and SYDVKM. V gave up 6 bases and J gave up 3 bases, with 14 bases separating them. Original data processing: Reference gene primer amplification gave nucleated cell count estimates. Assay used: immunoSEQ multiplex PCR; TCRdb lists only in-frame clones, some missing. V, J and clone size are taken as reported in that table, and D and trimming were inferred from the DNA itself. The data contain 140,000 or so clones, roughly 80% of them singletons. This clone was seen only once. The sequenced sample was peripheral blood. The sequence was collected from a man aged 50-60 years with acute or convalescent COVID-19. The chain combines TRBV28 with TRBJ1-1, with a weak D call TRBD1 (5 bases). DNA for the CDR3: TGTGCCAGCAGAAACCAGGGATCGGACACTGAAGCTTTCTTT. Its translation: CASRNQGSDTEAFF.